This passage covers 32 T cell receptor beta chains from one sample sequenced in a study of blood T cells in healthy people across ages. A J-beta primer mix and a sample-barcoded 5' primer were used in a second PCR of roughly 7 to 12 cycles. TCRdb re-called the 5' RACE reads with MiXCR, one entry per CDR3 protein. In the table there are about 830,000 distinct CDR3 sequences, under 80% of which are singletons. The sequenced sample consisted of blood. These receptors originate from a man between 25 and 39 years old in good health.

The chain recombines TRBV7-9 with TRBJ2-5; D might be TRBD1 (5 bases). The better agreement between TRBJ2-7 and the DNA end casts doubt on the J call. In germline, CDR1 is SEHNR, CDR2 FQNEAQ (reference sequence). This CDR3 comprises 15 residues. The CDR3 bases are TGTGCCAGCAGCTTAGTAACAGGTACTGGCCACGAGCAGTACTTC. Protein product: CASSLVTGTGHEQYF.

The chain joins TRBV14 to TRBJ2-3, with 7 bases fitting TRBD2. V shed 4 bases and J 2 bases; nucleotides not matched to a gene: 6. Per germline, CDR1 SGHDN and CDR2 FVKESK. The CDR3 has 15 amino acids. CDR3 nucleotide sequence: TGTGCCAGCAGCCGCCCCGCGGGGGACACAGATACGCAGTATTTT. Its protein is CASSRPAGDTDTQYF.

The rearrangement links TRBV7-3 to TRBJ2-6; 11 nucleotides align to TRBD1. The CDR3 spans 18 residues. V gave up 5 bases and J gave up 0 bases; unmatched junction bases: 6. Germline lookup yields CDR1 SGHTA and CDR2 FQGTGA. CDR3 sequence reads: CASSIGTGGPSGANVLTF. CDR3 in DNA: TGTGCCAGCAGCATTGGGACAGGGGGTCCCTCTGGGGCCAACGTCCTGACTTTC.

The chain links TRBV27 to TRBJ2-7; D uncertain. CDR1 is MNHEY and CDR2 is SMNVEV in the germline V gene (reference sequence). V was trimmed by 6 bases and J by 4 bases, leaving 7 bases between them. CDR3 length equals 11 residues. Written as DNA, the CDR3 is TGTGCCAGCAGGATGACATACGAGCAGTACTTC. It codes for CASRMTYEQYF.

There are a few counts of this clonotype. The rearrangement links TRBV20-1 to TRBJ2-7; TRBD2 agrees at 7 bases. The CDR3 is 13 amino acids. Trimming took 4 bases from V and 0 from J; bases not matched to a gene: 3. From germline, CDR1 is DFQATT and CDR2 SNEGSKA (reference sequence). CDR3 region: CSATSGNSYEQYF. CDR3 sequence (DNA): TGCAGTGCTACTAGCGGCAACTCCTACGAGCAGTACTTC.

The chain carries TRBV20-1 and TRBJ1-4, with 7 bases matching TRBD1. There are 14 residues in the CDR3. Looked up from germline, CDR1 is DFQATT and CDR2 is SNEGSKA (reference sequence). After removal of 3 bases from V and 10 bases from J, the junction contained 11 bases not matched to a gene. The CDR3 region is CSASNRQGFGKLFF. The CDR3 DNA reads TGCAGTGCTAGTAACCGACAGGGTTTTGGAAAACTGTTTTTT.

Points on this clonotype: At one end, the junction sequence differs from germline, possibly due to a read error. This rearrangement joins TRBV3-1 to TRBJ2-5, with D uncertain. The end of the DNA is better explained by TRBJ2-7, so the J call may be wrong. The germline gives CDR1 LGHDT, CDR2 YNNKEL (reference sequence). This CDR3 comprises 13 residues. CDR3 amino acids: CAGSFRILYEQYF. The CDR3, as DNA: TGTGCCGGCAGCTTCCGGATACTCTACGAGCAGTACTTC.

The rearrangement uses TRBV29-1 and TRBJ2-5; the D gene is possibly TRBD1 (5 bases). Germline V gives CDR1 SQVTM, CDR2 ANQGSEA. The V and J ends lost 4 bases and 11 bases respectively, with 20 bases between them. The CDR3 covers 13 residues. The CDR3 region has the DNA TGCAGCGTTGTTTTCAGGGCAAGTAATGAGCAGTACTTC. Translated: CSVVFRASNEQYF.

Details on this clonotype: Possible read error: a much larger clone is one base away. The chain is built from TRBV7-3 and TRBJ2-1; D may match TRBD1 or TRBD2 (5 bases each). The J call is doubtful: the DNA matches TRBJ2-7 better. Germline values: CDR1 SGHTA, CDR2 FQGTGA. This CDR3 has 17 amino acids. Here the CDR3 reads CASSQLGDPSSYNEQYF. For the CDR3, the DNA is TGTGCCAGCAGCCAACTTGGGGACCCGAGCTCCTACAATGAGCAGTACTTC.

J is TRBJ2-4 and V is TRBV5-1; 7 bases map to TRBD1. The CDR3 covers 16 residues. The J segment lost 6 bases and the V segment lost 4 bases, leaving 13 bases of the junction unmatched. Germline values: CDR1 SGHRS, CDR2 YFSETQ. The CDR3 loop is CASSPRQGGSGNIQYF. The CDR3, as DNA: TGCGCCAGCAGCCCTAGACAGGGTGGTAGTGGAAACATTCAGTACTTC.

In this sample, this clonotype turned up a few times. V is TRBV7-8 and J is TRBJ2-5, with a tentative D call TRBD1 (6 bases). The ends were cut back, 5 bases at V and 5 bases at J, with 18 bases in the middle. The CDR3 contains 15 residues. Germline V gives CDR1 SGHVS, CDR2 FQNEAQ. CDR3 nucleotide sequence: TGTGCCAGCAGCCCTTTCTACAGGGCGGAGGAGACCCAGTACTTC. Protein: CASSPFYRAEETQYF.

This clonotype was found a few times. This sequence joins TRBV7-9 and TRBJ2-3, with D perhaps assigned TRBD1 or TRBD2 (5 bases each). This CDR3 comprises 14 residues. CDR1 SEHNR and CDR2 FQNEAQ come from the germline V gene (reference sequence). V lost 11 bases and J lost 3, with 18 bases in between. The CDR3 region is CAEGQGDETDTQYF. The CDR3, as DNA: TGTGCCGAGGGTCAGGGAGACGAGACAGATACGCAGTATTTT.

Only one count was recorded for this clonotype. The chain links TRBV5-1 to TRBJ2-3; D not resolved. Germline V gives CDR1 SGHRS, CDR2 YFSETQ. Trimming cost V 0 bases and J 2 bases, with 10 bases left between them. The CDR3 contains 15 residues. The CDR3, as DNA: TGCGCCAGCAGCTTGGTCCAGGCCCACACAGATACGCAGTATTTT. Translation: CASSLVQAHTDTQYF.

This clonotype was counted between two and nine times. The V call is TRBV20-1, the J call TRBJ2-7, with 10 bases aligning to TRBD1. CDR3 length: 13 residues. The ends lost 6 bases at V and 5 bases at J; junction bases unmatched: 7. Germline assignment: CDR1 DFQATT and CDR2 SNEGSKA (reference sequence). The CDR3 region has the DNA TGCAGTGCACCAGGACAGGGGGTGAACGAGCAGTACTTC. Its translation is CSAPGQGVNEQYF.

This chain connects TRBV10-3 to TRBJ1-2; D uncertain. Per germline, CDR1 ENHRY and CDR2 SYGVKD. The CDR3 consists of 12 residues. V was clipped by 2 bases and J by 5 bases, with 6 bases between them. The CDR3 sequence is CAISEVSYGYTF. In DNA form, the CDR3 reads TGTGCCATCAGTGAGGTGTCATATGGCTACACCTTC.

The rearrangement uses TRBV4-3 and TRBJ2-6; a possible D gene is TRBD1 (5 bases). This CDR3 contains 17 residues. The germline V gene has CDR1 LGHNA and CDR2 YSLEER. Trimming stripped 3 bases from V and 8 bases from J, with 20 bases between. The CDR3 is CASSHSRVTWGTNVLTF. CDR3 in DNA: TGCGCCAGCAGCCACTCCAGGGTTACCTGGGGAACCAACGTCCTGACTTTC.

This clonotype appeared a few times. The chain has TRBV27 and TRBJ2-5; tentative D call: TRBD1 (6 bases). Per the germline V gene, CDR1 is MNHEY and CDR2 is SMNVEV (reference sequence). V was trimmed by 4 bases and J by 2 bases, leaving 17 bases between them. The CDR3 covers 16 residues. The CDR3 DNA reads as TGTGCCAGCAGTTCCCTCGGGACACTGGGGCAAGAGACCCAGTACTTC. Protein sequence: CASSSLGTLGQETQYF.

V and J are TRBV9 and TRBJ2-1; D is perhaps TRBD2 (5 bases). The DNA end lines up better with TRBJ2-7; the J call may be wrong. The CDR3 extends over 14 amino acids. Germline assignment: CDR1 SGDLS and CDR2 YYNGEE. Here the CDR3 DNA reads TGTGCCAGCAGCGCCCGGGGAACCTACAATGAGCAGTACTTC. It specifies CASSARGTYNEQYF.

V and J are TRBV9 and TRBJ2-3, with 8 bases aligning to TRBD2. CDR1 is SGDLS, CDR2 YYNGEE, per germline. The CDR3 loop spans 15 amino acids. V lost 3 bases and J lost 6; bases outside the gene matches: 9. The CDR3 DNA reads TGTGCCAGCAGCGCACACGGCGGGGGGACTGATACGCAGTATTTT. Translating it yields CASSAHGGGTDTQYF.

The chain employs TRBV20-1 and TRBJ1-5; D is ambiguous. V was shortened by 6 bases and J by 4 bases, with 22 bases between the two germline ends. This CDR3 spans 16 amino acids. The germline CDR1 and CDR2 sequences are DFQATT and SNEGSKA (reference sequence). CDR3 sequence reads: CSAYLAGKRGNQPQHF. The CDR3 DNA reads as TGCAGTGCCTACCTCGCGGGGAAACGGGGTAATCAGCCCCAGCATTTT.

Note on this clonotype: The junction departs from germline at one end; a sequencing error may be responsible. The CDR3 region is CASSGNADRAGVNVLTF. In DNA form, the CDR3 reads TGTGCCAGCAGTGGCAATGCGGACAGGGCTGGGGTCAACGTCCTGACTTTC. The chain links TRBV6-4 to TRBJ2-6, with 8 bases matching TRBD1. The germline V gene encodes CDR1 MRHNA and CDR2 SNTAGT. The CDR3 is 17 amino acids.

This clonotype was detected only a few times. The V gene is TRBV6-2 or TRBV6-3, the J gene TRBJ2-1; TRBD1 is a possible D gene (7 bases). V was shortened by 10 bases and J by 3 bases, with 16 bases between the two germline ends. The V gene's germline CDR1 is MNHEY and CDR2 SVGEGT. The CDR3 is 14 residues long. In nucleotides, the CDR3 is TGTGCCACGGAGGCGGGACAGCACTACAATGAGCAGTTCTTC. It yields the protein CATEAGQHYNEQFF.

This clonotype was detected only a few times. The gene calls are TRBV29-1 and TRBJ2-2; 11 nucleotides line up with TRBD1. The length of the CDR3 is 14 residues. The V gene end was trimmed by 5 bases and the J gene end by 7 bases; junction bases not matched to a gene: 6. CDR1 and CDR2 from the germline V gene are SQVTM and ANQGSEA. The DNA of the CDR3 is TGCAGCGTTTTCGGACAGGGGGCGGACGGGGAGCTGTTTTTT. Its translation is CSVFGQGADGELFF.

The rearrangement uses TRBV29-1 and TRBJ1-3, with D unclear. CDR1 is SQVTM, CDR2 ANQGSEA, per germline. Trimming took 6 bases from V and 1 from J, leaving 10 bases between them. This CDR3 comprises 13 residues. CDR3 DNA: TGCAGCGTGGAAACCCCTTCTGGAAACACCATATATTTT. This codes for CSVETPSGNTIYF.

With regard to this clonotype: At one boundary the junction diverges from the germline segment, which might be a read error. This sequence joins TRBV6-4 and TRBJ2-7; D not resolved. The CDR3 has 14 residues. Germline V gives CDR1 MRHNA, CDR2 SNTAGT. The CDR3 sequence is CASSASALSYEQYF. DNA for the CDR3: TGTGCCAGTAGTGCAAGCGCGCTCTCCTACGAGCAGTACTTC.

The chain employs TRBV12-3 or TRBV12-4 and TRBJ1-2, with 8 bases lining up with TRBD1. After removal of 1 base from V and 4 bases from J, the junction contained 8 bases not matched to a gene. There are 16 residues in the CDR3. CDR3 nucleotide sequence: TGTGCCAGCAGTTTAGAACCAGGGGGCCTCCTCTATGGCTACACCTTC. It translates to CASSLEPGGLLYGYTF.

This clonotype was observed a handful of times. The chain is built from TRBV6-5 and TRBJ2-7; D not certain. This CDR3 spans 12 amino acids. The V gene lost 5 bases and the J gene lost 3 bases, with 8 bases spanning the gap. CDR1 and CDR2 from the germline V gene are MNHEY and SVGAGI. Written as DNA, the CDR3 is TGTGCCAGCAGTATGTCTAACTACGAGCAGTACTTC. This codes for CASSMSNYEQYF.

The chain has TRBV12-3 or TRBV12-4 and TRBJ2-7; 9 nucleotides line up with TRBD2. The CDR3 has 16 amino acids. J lost 7 bases, V lost 4 bases, and 14 bases had no gene match. CDR3: CASSSKAGGAYNEQYF. In nucleotides, the CDR3 is TGTGCCAGCAGTTCTAAAGCGGGGGGCGCCTACAATGAGCAGTACTTC.

The J gene is TRBJ2-7, the V gene TRBV28; weak D call: TRBD2 (5 bases). The ends were cut back, 6 bases at V and 0 bases at J, with 15 bases in the middle. CDR3 size: 15 residues. Germline V gene lookup returns CDR1 MDHEN and CDR2 SYDVKM. CDR3 nucleotides: TGTGCCAGCAGCCGCGGAGGACTTAGCTCCTACGAGCAGTACTTC. Protein: CASSRGGLSSYEQYF.

On this clonotype: One end of the junction is discordant with germline, which a read error may explain. The chain combines TRBV11-2 with TRBJ2-5; D uncertain. Germline V gene sequence: CDR1 SGHAT, CDR2 FQNNGV. The CDR3 length is 16 residues. The CDR3 coding sequence is TGTGTCAGCAGCTTGATAGCCCCCTCTTACCAAGAGACCCAGTACTTC. The encoded protein is CVSSLIAPSYQETQYF.

This clonotype occurred a few times. The rearrangement joins TRBV20-1 to TRBJ2-6; D may be TRBD2 (6 bases). V was shortened by 0 bases and J by 4 bases, with 10 bases between the two germline ends. The CDR3 loop spans 15 amino acids. CDR1 and CDR2 from the germline V gene are DFQATT and SNEGSKA (reference sequence). For the CDR3, the DNA is TGCAGTGCTAGAGATCGCGGGGTAGGGGCCAACGTCCTGACTTTC. This translates into CSARDRGVGANVLTF.

In regard to this clonotype: The germline gene is not matched at one end of the junction; a read error may be the cause. The V and J genes are TRBV25-1 and TRBJ1-2; TRBD1 might be the D (6 bases). Germline values: CDR1 MGHDK, CDR2 SYGVNS. The CDR3 loop spans 17 amino acids. As DNA, the CDR3 is TGTGCCAGCAGTGAAACCCACCCGGGACACCCGAACTATGGCCACACCTTC. Its translation: CASSETHPGHPNYGHTF.